These 18 T cell receptor beta chains were all obtained from the same sample, sequenced in a study of T cells in Graves' hyperthyroidism and ophthalmopathy. The investigators amplified TCR beta CDR3 regions from RNA transcripts. An initial round of RT-PCR targeting the TCR CDR3 relied on the HTBI primer set. TCRdb reprocessed the multiplex PCR reads with MiXCR, giving one entry per CDR3 protein. The sample lists around 600,000 distinct CDR3 sequences; around 15% were seen once. The material sequenced was blood. These receptors originate from a woman between 50 and 59 years old with Graves' ophthalmopathy.

On this clonotype itself: One junction end disagrees with the germline gene, perhaps due to a read error. V gene TRBV6-1 combines with J gene TRBJ1-1; D might be TRBD1 (5 bases). CDR1 and CDR2 (germline): MNHNS, SASEGT. This CDR3 is 12 amino acids long. CDR3 DNA: TGTGCCAGCAGCGAAGGGGTGCCTGAAGCTTTCTTT. Translated, it gives CASSEGVPEAFF.

The chain is built from TRBV7-9 and TRBJ1-1; D ambiguous. Germline V CDR1 and CDR2: SEHNR, FQNEAQ (reference sequence). This CDR3 has 14 amino acids. The V gene lost 4 bases and the J gene lost 0 bases, with 9 bases spanning the gap. CDR3 nucleotides: TGTGCCAGCAGCTCGTTTGGGATGAACACTGAAGCTTTCTTT. Its translation: CASSSFGMNTEAFF.

This clonotype showed up many times. The chain joins TRBV12-3 or TRBV12-4 to TRBJ2-2; 7 bases align to TRBD2. This CDR3 is built from 14 residues. V was pared by 6 bases and J by 6 bases, with 7 bases of the junction left unmatched. The CDR3 sequence: CASSSLGGPGELFF. The CDR3 coding sequence is TGTGCCAGCAGCTCCCTGGGAGGGCCCGGGGAGCTGTTTTTT.

This clonotype was seen repeatedly, ten times or more. The chain has TRBV9 and TRBJ2-1; D not resolved. With 1 base removed from V and 6 bases from J, the gap between germline ends came to 14 bases. There are 15 residues in the CDR3. Looked up from germline, CDR1 is SGDLS and CDR2 is YYNGEE. The CDR3 sequence: CASSVTPYKGNEQFF. The CDR3 nucleotides read TGTGCCAGCAGCGTAACGCCGTATAAGGGCAATGAGCAGTTCTTC.

The sample holds many counts of this clonotype. The V call is TRBV6-5, the J call TRBJ2-7; 8 bases are a match to TRBD2. This CDR3 has 17 residues. Germline CDR1 MNHEY, CDR2 SVGAGI. The junction had 10 bases not matched to a gene; V was cut back by 0 bases and J by 3 bases. CDR3 sequence reads: CASSYSNRLAGIYEQYF. The CDR3 DNA reads as TGTGCCAGCAGTTACTCGAATCGGCTAGCGGGCATCTACGAGCAGTACTTC.

This chain connects TRBV7-6 to TRBJ2-7; 12 bases align to TRBD1. Germline assignment: CDR1 SGHVS and CDR2 FNYEAQ. CDR3 length: 20 amino acids. V shed 3 bases and J 3 bases; nucleotides not matched to a gene: 18. CDR3 region: CASSLGRWGQGAPGSYEQYF. CDR3 coding DNA: TGTGCCAGCAGCTTGGGGAGGTGGGGACAGGGGGCCCCGGGAAGCTACGAGCAGTACTTC.

The chain combines TRBV7-3 with TRBJ1-3; possibly TRBD1 for D (5 bases). Germline CDR1 is SGHTA and CDR2 is FQGTGA. The CDR3 is 15 amino acids. V was clipped by 7 bases and J by 0 bases, with 13 bases between them. CDR3 sequence: CASNSGLPSGNTIYF. CDR3 nucleotide sequence: TGTGCCAGCAACTCAGGGCTCCCCTCTGGAAACACCATATATTTT. Based on the CDR3 plus reference TRBV7-3 and TRBJ1-3, the full variable domain is GAGVSQTPSNKVTEKGKYVELRCDPISGHTALYWYRQSLGQGPEFLIYFQGTGAADDSGLPNDRFFAVRPEGSVSTLKIQRTERGDSAVYLCASNSGLPSGNTIYFGEGSWLTVV.

This clonotype was counted at least ten times. The chain is built from TRBV15 and TRBJ2-5; possibly TRBD2 for D (6 bases). This CDR3 is built from 18 residues. Trimming took 0 bases from V and 3 from J, leaving 20 bases between them. Looked up from germline, CDR1 is LNHNV and CDR2 is YYDKDF (reference sequence). CDR3 residues: CATSRDLIPGTGEETQYF. The CDR3 bases are TGTGCCACCAGCAGAGATCTAATCCCGGGGACGGGGGAAGAGACCCAGTACTTC.

The rearrangement joins TRBV10-3 to TRBJ2-1, with D perhaps TRBD2 (6 bases). Germline CDR1 is ENHRY and CDR2 is SYGVKD. The CDR3 is 20 residues long. V shed 1 base and J shed 0 bases, with 22 bases lying between them. The CDR3 spells CAISEYRGLPVTSSYNEQFF. The CDR3 DNA follows: TGTGCCATCAGTGAGTATCGGGGACTCCCAGTTACCAGCTCCTACAATGAGCAGTTCTTC.

This clonotype was recorded at least ten times. Its ends do not fully match the called genes, so a read error is possible. This chain links TRBV20-1 with TRBJ1-5, with D perhaps matching TRBD1 (5 bases). CDR1 is DFQATT, CDR2 SNEGSKA, per germline (reference sequence). The CDR3 has 15 amino acids. CDR3 protein: CSATETGTINQPRHF. The CDR3 nucleotides are TGCAGTGCTACCGAAACCGGGACTATCAATCAGCCCCGGCATTTT.

At least ten counts were recorded for this clonotype. V is TRBV27 and J is TRBJ2-1, with TRBD2 matching 8 bases. Unmatched junction bases numbered 5, after V lost 6 bases and J lost 7 bases. CDR3 size: 13 residues. Germline CDR1 is MNHEY and CDR2 is SMNVEV (reference sequence). The chain's CDR3 is CASRALAGNEQFF. The CDR3 DNA reads as TGTGCCAGCAGGGCGCTAGCGGGTAATGAGCAGTTCTTC.

V is TRBV29-1 and J is TRBJ1-1; D unclear. Deletions cut 2 bases from V and 6 bases from J, with 13 bases between. Germline CDR1 is SQVTM and CDR2 is ANQGSEA. The CDR3 extends over 13 amino acids. CDR3 sequence: CSVENIGTAEAFF. The DNA for the CDR3 is TGCAGCGTTGAAAACATAGGTACCGCTGAAGCTTTCTTT.

This clonotype was picked up many times. The chain couples TRBV28 to TRBJ1-2; 11 nucleotides line up with TRBD1. The CDR3 has 14 amino acids. Germline V gene lookup returns CDR1 MDHEN and CDR2 SYDVKM. Germline trimming cut 6 bases from V and 8 bases from J; bases unmatched to any gene: 8. The CDR3 coding sequence is TGTGCCAGCAGGCCCGGGACAGGGGGTGTAGGCTACACCTTC. This gives the protein CASRPGTGGVGYTF.

This clonotype occurred many times. For the CDR3, the DNA is TGTGCCAGCAGAACCCGGGACTATGACACCGGGGAGCTGTTTTTT. Amino acids: CASRTRDYDTGELFF. The rearrangement joins TRBV12-3 or TRBV12-4 to TRBJ2-2; 7 nucleotides align to TRBD2. The CDR3 loop spans 15 amino acids. V lost 6 bases to trimming and J lost 3 bases; unmatched junction nucleotides: 7.

This clonotype has only a few counts. The J gene is TRBJ2-7, the V gene TRBV28; D is unresolved. This CDR3 has 14 amino acids. CDR1 is MDHEN and CDR2 is SYDVKM in the germline V gene. Between the trimmed V and J ends, which lost 3 bases and 3 bases, there was a span of 12 bases. DNA of the CDR3: TGTGCCAGCAGTTTCGCTGATATAGGCTACGAGCAGTACTTC. Its protein is CASSFADIGYEQYF.

With respect to this clonotype: A read error is possible here, since a much larger clone lies one base away. V usage is TRBV20-1 and J usage is TRBJ2-5; perhaps TRBD1 as D (5 bases). The CDR3 extends over 13 amino acids. Germline V lookup: CDR1 DFQATT, CDR2 SNEGSKA (reference sequence). The ends were cut back, 6 bases at V and 2 bases at J, with 13 bases in the middle. The CDR3 coding sequence is TGCAGTGCGTCACGCCGACAGCAAGAGACCCAGTACTTC. It specifies CSASRRQQETQYF.

This clonotype was seen at least ten times. The chain joins TRBV20-1 to TRBJ1-2, with 10 bases that match TRBD1. Germline values: CDR1 DFQATT, CDR2 SNEGSKA (reference sequence). The V gene end was trimmed by 3 bases and the J gene end by 7 bases; junction bases not matched to a gene: 8. The CDR3 length is 14 residues. The CDR3 bases are TGCAGTGCTAGCTCCAGACAGGGGGCGACTGGCTACACCTTC. The encoded protein is CSASSRQGATGYTF.

Points on this clonotype: Just one base apart from a much larger clone, this may be a read error. The CDR3 carries no conserved terminal phenylalanine or tryptophan, so it likely arises from a read error. This sequence joins TRBV6-2 or TRBV6-3 and TRBJ1-5, with 8 bases lining up with TRBD1. The germline V gene encodes CDR1 MNHEY and CDR2 SVGEGT. Trimming at V came to 5 bases and at J to 6 bases, leaving 6 bases not matched to a gene. The CDR3 sequence is 14 residues long. The CDR3 protein is CASSRTGRVQPQHS. The CDR3 nucleotides read TGTGCCAGCAGTCGGACAGGGAGGGTTCAGCCCCAGCATTCT.